This T cell receptor (beta chain) was recorded in a study of control samples from healthy donors and cancer patients. This CDR3 comprises 15 residues. Germline loops: CDR1 LGHDT, CDR2 YNNKEL (reference sequence). The ends were cut back, 1 base at V and 6 bases at J, with 12 bases in the middle. The protocol was immunoSEQ multiplex PCR, while the TCRdb copy is restricted to in-frame clones and leaves out a portion. The sample has 150,000 to 200,000 clones; about 86% are singletons. The rearrangement uses TRBV3-1 (or the pseudogene TRBV3-2) and TRBJ1-4, with a weak D call TRBD1 (5 bases). This sequence originates from a woman in her thirties in good health. Sequenced: blood. The CDR3 coding sequence is TGTGCCAGCAGCCAAGCGTCACCGGGGGATGAAAAACTGTTTTTT. Its protein is CASSQASPGDEKLFF.